The rows below give T cell receptor beta chains drawn from one sample of a study of cytomegalovirus exposure and HLA in healthy donors. Assay: immunoSEQ multiplex PCR; the TCRdb copy retains only in-frame clones and omits some. The table records around 57,000 clones, roughly 90% of them present only once. The sample taken for sequencing was PBMCs. These receptor sequences come from a man younger than 45 in good health and CMV-seropositive. The CDR3 runs from the conserved cysteine through the conserved F or W. A D gene is named only where the DNA matches it firmly. Part of the rows lack a size; the others show once, few, many or a class for expanded clones.

clone size	CDR3 length	D gene	V gene	J gene	CDR3 protein	CDR3 DNA
NA	15	TRBD2	TRBV9	TRBJ2-7	CASSVAGGIGSEQYF	TGTGCCAGCAGCGTAGCGGGGGGGATTGGGTCCGAGCAGTACTTC
NA	16	TRBD1	TRBV5-1	TRBJ1-3	CASSLTTGQSGNTIYF	TGCGCCAGCAGCTTGACGACAGGGCAATCTGGAAACACCATATATTTT
NA	16	TRBD2	TRBV28	TRBJ2-7	CASSLLGDYYSYEQYF	TGTGCCAGCAGTTTGCTTGGGGACTACTACTCCTACGAGCAGTACTTC
NA	14	NA	TRBV7-6	TRBJ1-3	CASSSRTGGNTIYF	TGTGCCAGCAGCTCTCGGACGGGAGGAAACACCATATATTTT
NA	15	TRBD2	TRBV7-2	TRBJ2-1	CASSLGLAEYNEQFF	TGTGCCAGCAGCCTCGGACTAGCGGAATACAATGAGCAGTTCTTC
NA	16	NA	TRBV10-3	TRBJ2-3	CAIREWETGGTDTQYF	TGTGCCATCAGAGAATGGGAGACAGGAGGCACAGATACGCAGTATTTT
NA	13	NA	TRBV29-1	TRBJ2-5	CSVEAGRGWEQYF	TGCAGCGTTGAAGCGGGGAGAGGATGGGAGCAGTACTTC
NA	17	NA	TRBV9	TRBJ1-3	CASSDPRTGSGGNTIYF	TGTGCCAGCAGCGACCCTCGAACGGGCTCGGGGGGAAACACCATATATTTT
NA	14	NA	TRBV18	TRBJ1-1	CASSPPSRRAEAFF	TGTGCCAGCTCACCACCGTCACGTAGAGCTGAAGCTTTCTTT
NA	12	TRBD1	TRBV7-9	TRBJ2-7	CASSQTGFEQYF	TGTGCCAGCAGCCAGACAGGGTTCGAGCAGTACTTC
NA	15	TRBD2	TRBV27	TRBJ2-7	CASSSPGRGHYEQYF	TGTGCCAGCAGTTCCCCCGGGAGGGGTCACTACGAGCAGTACTTC
once	13	TRBD1	TRBV19	TRBJ1-2	CASSLTGEDGYTF	TGTGCCAGTAGTCTTACAGGGGAAGATGGCTACACCTTC
once	14	NA	TRBV30	TRBJ1-3	CAWSVRRAGNTIYF	TGTGCCTGGAGTGTACGCAGGGCTGGAAACACCATATATTTT
NA	14	NA	TRBV11-3	TRBJ2-2	CASSPYGGTGELFF	TGTGCCAGCAGCCCCTACGGAGGCACCGGGGAGCTGTTTTTT
NA	15	TRBD1	TRBV5-4	TRBJ2-3	CASSPGTASTDTQYF	TGTGCCAGCAGCCCAGGGACAGCCAGCACAGATACGCAGTATTTT
NA	15	NA	TRBV11-3	TRBJ1-4	CASSLEATANEKLFF	TGTGCCAGCAGCTTAGAGGCCACAGCTAATGAAAAACTGTTTTTT
NA	15	TRBD1	TRBV25-1	TRBJ1-5	CASSTGGAGNQPQHF	TGTGCCAGCAGTACAGGGGGCGCGGGCAATCAGCCCCAGCATTTT
once	16	NA	TRBV28	TRBJ1-1	CASGGGGTEMNTEAFF	TGTGCCAGCGGGGGCGGGGGCACGGAGATGAACACTGAAGCTTTCTTT
NA	14	NA	TRBV7-2	TRBJ1-3	CASSFVGGHDTIYF	TGTGCCAGCAGCTTTGTAGGCGGGCATGACACCATATATTTT
few	12	NA	TRBV5-6	TRBJ2-7	CASSWQGDEQYF	TGTGCCAGCAGCTGGCAGGGCGACGAGCAGTACTTC
medium-sized	14	TRBD1	TRBV5-1	TRBJ1-4	CASSYGQGGEKLFF	TGCGCCAGCAGCTACGGACAGGGAGGAGAAAAACTGTTTTTT
NA	14	TRBD1	TRBV5-1	TRBJ1-2	CASSPEGGNYGYTF	TGCGCCAGCAGCCCCGAAGGGGGCAACTATGGCTACACCTTC
few	17	NA	TRBV28	TRBJ1-4	CASSLFERVGTNEKLFF	TGTGCCAGCAGTTTATTTGAACGGGTCGGGACTAATGAAAAACTGTTTTTT
NA	12	NA	TRBV27	TRBJ1-1	CASSWGRGEAFF	TGTGCCAGCAGTTGGGGGCGCGGTGAAGCTTTCTTT
NA	11	NA	TRBV9	TRBJ1-2	CASSADYGYTF	TGTGCCAGCAGCGCAGACTATGGCTACACCTTC
NA	15	TRBD1	TRBV5-1	TRBJ1-1	CASSSTGPMNTEAFF	TGCGCCAGCAGCTCGACAGGGCCAATGAACACTGAAGCTTTCTTT
once	16	TRBD1	TRBV6-5	TRBJ1-1	CASSYVGTGMNTEAFF	TGTGCCAGCAGTTACGTCGGGACAGGGATGAACACTGAAGCTTTCTTT